The clone carrying this TCR beta chain turned up a few times. The antigen remains unidentified. Samples had at least 7 million PBMCs isolated from them. Germline lookup yields CDR1 ENHRY and CDR2 SYGVKD. V was cut by 0 bases and J by 3 bases, with 15 bases left in between. The CDR3 sequence is 16 residues long. The data were obtained in a study of blood T cells in healthy people across ages. Study-wide results and caveats: While age rose, TCR beta diversity per million T cells dropped in a roughly linear way.

The authors ran a second PCR of about 6 to 11 cycles using a sample-barcoded 5' primer and a J-beta primer mix. Each sample yielded at least 2.5 million CDR3-containing paired-end reads. In TCRdb, the 5' RACE reads were re-called with MiXCR into one record per CDR3 protein. Here the sample spans roughly 1.4 million distinct CDR3 sequences, around 59% being singletons. The sample comprised blood. This clonotype was sampled from a man younger than 35 in good health. The chain combines TRBV10-3 with TRBJ2-7; D not certain. This CDR3 reads CAISESYTKAYYEQYF. The CDR3 DNA is TGTGCCATCAGTGAGTCTTATACAAAAGCATACTACGAGCAGTACTTC.